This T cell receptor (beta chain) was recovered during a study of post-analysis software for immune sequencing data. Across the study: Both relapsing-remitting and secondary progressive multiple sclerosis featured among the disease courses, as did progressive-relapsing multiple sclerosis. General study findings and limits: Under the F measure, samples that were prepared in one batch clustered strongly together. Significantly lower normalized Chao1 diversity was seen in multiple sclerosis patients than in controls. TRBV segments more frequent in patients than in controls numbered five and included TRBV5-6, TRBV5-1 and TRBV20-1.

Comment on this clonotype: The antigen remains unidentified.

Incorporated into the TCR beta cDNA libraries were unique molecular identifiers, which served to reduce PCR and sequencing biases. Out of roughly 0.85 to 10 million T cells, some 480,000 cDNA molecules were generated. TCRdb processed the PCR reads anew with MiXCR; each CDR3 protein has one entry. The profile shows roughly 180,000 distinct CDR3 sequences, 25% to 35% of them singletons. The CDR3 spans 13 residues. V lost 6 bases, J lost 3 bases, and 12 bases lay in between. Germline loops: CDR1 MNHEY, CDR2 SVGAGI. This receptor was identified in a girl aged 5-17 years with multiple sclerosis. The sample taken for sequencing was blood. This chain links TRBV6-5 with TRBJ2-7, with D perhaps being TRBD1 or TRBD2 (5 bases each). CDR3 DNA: TGTGCCAGCAGAGGGGACGGAGACTACGAGCAGTACTTC. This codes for CASRGDGDYEQYF.